A single sample gave rise to the 25 T cell receptor beta chains below, sequenced in a study of shared clonotypes between healthy human individuals. This table comes from immunoSEQ multiplex PCR, and its TCRdb copy is limited to in-frame clones, with some not included. This sample has 1,500,000 or so clones, with less than 99% found just once. The sequencing sample was made of naive CD4+ T cells sorted from blood. Subset described: CD45RA+ positively selected. The source is a young man in good health.

Comments on this clone: Other DNA sequences in the sample encode the same CDR3. The CDR3 coding sequence is TGTGCCAGCTCACCACCCGACAGGAACACTGAAGCTTTCTTT. This encodes CASSPPDRNTEAFF. The gene calls are TRBV18 and TRBJ1-1; a weak D match, TRBD1 (5 bases). Trimming shortened V by 0 bases and J by 1 base, and 6 bases separated the two germline ends. Per the germline V gene, CDR1 is KGHSH and CDR2 is LQKENI. This CDR3 comprises 14 residues.

This chain connects TRBV6-4 to TRBJ2-3; a weak D match, TRBD1 (6 bases). This CDR3 is 13 amino acids long. Germline-derived CDR1 and CDR2 are MRHNA and SNTAGT. Trimming removed 5 bases at V and 6 bases at J, with 12 bases between. CDR3 in DNA: TGTGCCAGCAGTCTCGACAGGACTGATACGCAGTATTTT. Amino acid sequence: CASSLDRTDTQYF.

A word on this clone: The sample carries other DNA sequences with the same CDR3. The V gene is TRBV6-5, the J gene TRBJ2-7; D is unclear. V was shortened by 4 bases and J by 2 bases, with 9 bases between the two germline ends. The length of the CDR3 is 13 residues. Germline-derived CDR1 and CDR2 are MNHEY and SVGAGI. CDR3 sequence: CASSFAGTYEQYF. The CDR3 DNA follows: TGTGCCAGCAGTTTCGCAGGCACCTACGAGCAGTACTTC.

The rearrangement joins TRBV5-6 to TRBJ2-1, with TRBD1 as a possible D gene (5 bases). Germline loops: CDR1 SGHDT, CDR2 YYEEEE. CDR3 size: 14 residues. Trimming took 4 bases from V and 0 from J, leaving 8 bases between them. The CDR3 sequence: CASSQTGSYNEQFF. The CDR3 bases are TGTGCCAGCAGCCAAACAGGCTCCTACAATGAGCAGTTCTTC.

J is TRBJ2-3 and V is TRBV7-8; D perhaps matches TRBD2 (7 bases). This CDR3 has 16 amino acids. Germline CDR1 reads SGHVS; CDR2 reads FQNEAQ. The ends were cut back, 5 bases at V and 4 bases at J, with 19 bases in the middle. CDR3 amino acids: CASSLGAGGPADTQYF. The CDR3 region has the DNA TGTGCCAGCAGCCTAGGAGCCGGGGGGCCGGCAGATACGCAGTATTTT.

This chain links TRBV9 with TRBJ2-7; D assignment may be TRBD1 or TRBD2 (5 bases each). The CDR3 is 16 amino acids. The V end was cut by 0 bases, the J end by 7 bases, with 20 bases between. Germline CDR1 SGDLS, CDR2 YYNGEE. The CDR3 reads CASSVGPPGTLGEQYF. CDR3 DNA: TGTGCCAGCAGCGTAGGCCCCCCCGGGACCCTCGGTGAGCAGTACTTC.

This chain connects TRBV19 to TRBJ1-2, with 9 bases aligning to TRBD1. With V trimmed by 7 bases and J by 5 bases, 11 bases remained unmatched. The CDR3 consists of 15 residues. In germline, CDR1 is LNHDA, CDR2 SQIVND (reference sequence). In nucleotides, the CDR3 is TGTGCCAGTACCTCAACGGGACAGGGACGGTATGGCTACACCTTC. Translated: CASTSTGQGRYGYTF. The whole variable domain, filled in from reference TRBV19 and TRBJ1-2, reads DGGITQSPKYLFRKEGQNVTLSCEQNLNHDAMYWYRQDPGQGLRLIYYSQIVNDFQKGDIAEGYSVSREKKESFPLTVTSAQKNPTAFYLCASTSTGQGRYGYTFGSGTRLTVV.

This clone turned up a few times. This sample also contains other DNA sequences that code for the same CDR3. The rearrangement uses TRBV18 and TRBJ1-1; no reliable D call. The CDR3 spans 11 residues. The germline V gene has CDR1 KGHSH and CDR2 LQKENI. Trimming took off 4 bases at V and 1 base at J, with 1 base between the two ends. This CDR3 reads CASSQNTEAFF. CDR3 nucleotide sequence: TGTGCCAGCTCACAGAACACTGAAGCTTTCTTT.

The J gene is TRBJ1-2, the V gene TRBV6-5; D is unclear. V shed 6 bases and J shed 8 bases, with 16 bases lying between them. The CDR3 extends over 13 amino acids. CDR1 is MNHEY and CDR2 is SVGAGI in the germline V gene. The CDR3 here is CASSNPLGEGYTF. The DNA of the CDR3 is TGTGCCAGCAGCAATCCGCTTGGTGAGGGCTACACCTTC.

This chain connects TRBV5-6 to TRBJ2-2; D is unclear. In germline, CDR1 is SGHDT, CDR2 YYEEEE. The ends were cut back, 6 bases at V and 7 bases at J, with 7 bases in the middle. The CDR3 runs to 11 residues. CDR3 sequence reads: CASTADGELFF. The CDR3 DNA reads TGTGCCAGCACTGCCGACGGGGAGCTGTTTTTT.

J is TRBJ2-7 and V is TRBV6-5; no reliable D call. Trimming shortened V by 6 bases and J by 3 bases, and 18 bases separated the two germline ends. Germline V gene data show CDR1 as MNHEY and CDR2 as SVGAGI. The CDR3 has 15 amino acids. DNA for the CDR3: TGTGCCAGCAGCCGTCTAAACGTCCCGCACTACGAGCAGTACTTC. This gives the protein CASSRLNVPHYEQYF.

The rearrangement uses TRBV29-1 and TRBJ2-5, with unresolved D. CDR3 length: 8 amino acids. Between the trimmed V and J ends, which lost 4 bases and 9 bases, there was a span of 3 bases. The germline V gene encodes CDR1 SQVTM and CDR2 ANQGSEA. The CDR3 DNA is TGCAGCGTTGGGCCCCAGTACTTC. Translation gives CSVGPQYF.

This rearrangement joins TRBV6-5 to TRBJ1-2; the D gene is possibly TRBD1 (5 bases). The V end was cut by 2 bases, the J end by 8 bases, with 12 bases between. Germline V gene data show CDR1 as MNHEY and CDR2 as SVGAGI. The CDR3 is 13 amino acids. CDR3 bases: TGTGCCAGCAGTTACACAGGCTTCAGCGGCTACACCTTC. Its translation is CASSYTGFSGYTF.

The chain combines TRBV5-6 with TRBJ1-1; 8 bases line up with TRBD1. This CDR3 is 15 amino acids long. Germline loops: CDR1 SGHDT, CDR2 YYEEEE. The junction had 4 bases not matched to a gene; V was cut back by 2 bases and J by 1 base. The CDR3 reads CASSFGQGTNTEAFF. In DNA, the CDR3 is TGTGCCAGCAGCTTTGGACAGGGAACGAACACTGAAGCTTTCTTT.

In this sample, this clone turned up once. The gene calls are TRBV18 and TRBJ1-1; D is possibly TRBD1 (6 bases). Germline-derived CDR1 and CDR2 are KGHSH and LQKENI. V lost 1 base, J lost 1 base, and 10 bases lay in between. The CDR3 spans 15 residues. In DNA form, the CDR3 reads TGTGCCAGCTCACCACTGGGACACTCGAACACTGAAGCTTTCTTT. Protein product: CASSPLGHSNTEAFF. Variable domain in full (rest from reference TRBV18 and TRBJ1-1): NAGVMQNPRHLVRRRGQEARLRCSPMKGHSHVYWYRQLPEEGLKFMVYLQKENIIDESGMPKERFSAEFPKEGPSILRIQQVVRGDSAAYFCASSPLGHSNTEAFFGQGTRLTVV.

The chain combines TRBV7-6 with TRBJ1-2, with D possibly being TRBD1 (6 bases). The CDR3 length is 14 residues. Per germline, CDR1 SGHVS and CDR2 FNYEAQ. The V gene lost 5 bases and the J gene lost 4 bases, with 14 bases spanning the gap. The chain's CDR3 is CASSPWTERYGYTF. CDR3 DNA: TGTGCCAGCAGCCCTTGGACAGAGCGCTATGGCTACACCTTC.

The chain links TRBV5-1 to TRBJ2-3; TRBD1 is a possible D gene (6 bases). The CDR3 totals 14 residues. Between the trimmed V and J ends, which lost 4 bases and 4 bases, there was a span of 13 bases. Germline CDR1 is SGHRS and CDR2 is YFSETQ. CDR3 residues: CASSIRDTADTQYF. The CDR3 DNA follows: TGCGCCAGCAGCATCCGGGACACCGCAGATACGCAGTATTTT.

V gene TRBV5-1 combines with J gene TRBJ2-5; unclear D gene. The CDR3 is made up of 14 amino acids. The germline CDR1 and CDR2 sequences are SGHRS and YFSETQ. Trimming removed 6 bases from V and 5 bases from J, with 17 bases in between. The CDR3 nucleotides read TGCGCCAGCAAAACTGATAGAAATCCGGAGACCCAGTACTTC. Its translation: CASKTDRNPETQYF.

J is TRBJ2-1 and V is TRBV15; 10 nucleotides line up with TRBD2. V dropped 2 bases and J dropped 4; count of bases not matched to a gene: 11. The CDR3 consists of 18 residues. Germline CDR1 and CDR2: LNHNV and YYDKDF (reference sequence). CDR3 coding DNA: TGTGCCACCAGCAGACCAACACGGACTAGCGGAGCATACAATGAGCAGTTCTTC. Protein product: CATSRPTRTSGAYNEQFF.

The chain couples TRBV6-5 to TRBJ2-1; tentatively, D is TRBD1 (6 bases). The CDR3 totals 12 residues. The ends were cut back, 7 bases at V and 10 bases at J, with 14 bases in the middle. Germline CDR1 MNHEY, CDR2 SVGAGI. CDR3 amino acids: CASISTTGEQFF. The CDR3 nucleotides are TGTGCCAGCATCTCTACCACAGGGGAGCAGTTCTTC.

The gene calls are TRBV28 and TRBJ2-2; D uncertain. The length of the CDR3 is 12 residues. Germline V gives CDR1 MDHEN, CDR2 SYDVKM. The V end was cut by 6 bases, the J end by 9 bases, with 11 bases between. The CDR3 here is CASRLLGRELFF. CDR3 nucleotides: TGTGCCAGCAGACTGCTAGGCCGGGAGCTGTTTTTT.

This chain uses TRBV5-4 with TRBJ2-3; 7 positions match TRBD2. Trimming removed 4 bases from V and 2 bases from J; junction bases left unmatched: 7. This CDR3 has 15 residues. Germline CDR1 reads SGHNT; CDR2 reads YYREEE (reference sequence). The CDR3 here is CASSGAGTNTDTQYF. The DNA for the CDR3 is TGTGCCAGCAGCGGGGCCGGGACTAACACAGATACGCAGTATTTT.

The V call is TRBV11-2, the J call TRBJ2-7, with 7 bases fitting TRBD1. Germline loops: CDR1 SGHAT, CDR2 FQNNGV. The J segment lost 4 bases and the V segment lost 5 bases, leaving 11 bases of the junction unmatched. The CDR3 extends over 15 amino acids. CDR3 protein: CASSPGDRSLYEQYF. The DNA of the CDR3 is TGTGCCAGCAGCCCCGGGGACAGAAGTTTATACGAGCAGTACTTC. Full variable domain (missing parts from reference TRBV11-2 and TRBJ2-7): EAGVAQSPRYKIIEKRQSVAFWCNPISGHATLYWYQQILGQGPKLLIQFQNNGVVDDSQLPKDRFSAERLKGVDSTLKIQPAKLEDSAVYLCASSPGDRSLYEQYFGPGTRLTVT.

Worth noting for this clone: Other DNA sequences in the same sample also yield this CDR3. V is TRBV11-3 and J is TRBJ2-2; no firm D call. This CDR3 comprises 12 residues. Germline CDR1 is SGHNT and CDR2 is YENEEA. V was clipped by 3 bases and J by 4 bases, with 3 bases between them. CDR3 sequence (DNA): TGTGCCAGCAGCTTGGGCACCGGGGAGCTGTTTTTT. Protein: CASSLGTGELFF.

This clone has just one count. The rearrangement links TRBV6-4 to TRBJ2-2; 7 bases match TRBD2. The J segment lost 2 bases and the V segment lost 3 bases, leaving 9 bases of the junction unmatched. Germline-derived CDR1 and CDR2 are MRHNA and SNTAGT. This CDR3 contains 17 residues. The CDR3 nucleotides read TGTGCCAGCAGTGAATCGGGCGGACTAGGCAACACCGGGGAGCTGTTTTTT. Protein sequence: CASSESGGLGNTGELFF.